This section outlines one TCR beta chain sequence together with its context. No antigen is known for it. Generated by immunoSEQ multiplex PCR, the TCRdb table keeps only in-frame clones and is missing some. The data contain tens of thousands of clones, approximately 88% of them singletons. The sample originates from a study of graft-versus-host responses after intestinal transplantation. Study-level information: Once they had received anti-thymocyte globulin induction, all recipients took tacrolimus and steroids for about 3 years. General study findings and limits: Ileal or blood samples showed some GvH clones first, and such clones were also found in recipient marrow. An association linked early post-transplant HvG declines with peak circulating GvH clone levels.

The CDR3 covers 15 residues. The V gene's germline CDR1 is KGHSH and CDR2 LQKENI. V lost 1 base, J lost 3 bases, and 6 bases stayed unmatched. The starting material was unstimulated CD4+ T cells sorted from spleen or lymph node cells, obtained before transplant. This TCR was recovered from a human donor who was the organ donor for an intestinal transplant. The chain couples TRBV18 to TRBJ2-7, with 7 nucleotides matching TRBD1. As DNA, the CDR3 is TGTGCCAGCTCACCACGCCGGGACAGTGTCTACGAGCAGTACTTC. The encoded protein is CASSPRRDSVYEQYF.